This entry lists 4 T cell receptor beta chains sequenced from one sample in a study of T cell responses to AZD1222 COVID-19 vaccine (dated by TCRdb to the early 2020s). Library preparation was by the immunoSEQ multiplex PCR assay. Not all clones reach the TCRdb copy of this immuneACCESS table, which keeps in-frame sequences only. Checked studies attribute under half of the gap to unresolved V genes and leave the rest unexplained. Present in this sample are around 140,000 clones, around 90% of which were seen just once. The top ten constitute just under 6.5% of the sample. The time point label, as the study defines it: baseline before first vaccination. Sequenced here: peripheral blood, sampled on day 0 of AZD1222 vaccination. The receptors originated from an adult in good health.

The rearrangement uses TRBV19 and TRBJ1-1; D not resolved. The CDR3 contains 13 residues. CDR1 and CDR2 from the germline V gene are LNHDA and SQIVND (reference sequence). Trimming took 3 bases from V and 4 from J, leaving 9 bases between them. DNA of the CDR3: TGTGCCAGTAGTATTATTGAAGCCACTGAAGCTTTCTTT. Encoded protein: CASSIIEATEAFF.

V is TRBV9 and J is TRBJ1-2; TRBD1 aligns across 7 bases. CDR1 is SGDLS, CDR2 YYNGEE, per germline. J was trimmed by 10 bases and V by 0 bases; bases with no gene match: 3. The CDR3 is 12 amino acids. The CDR3 reads CASSVGGQYYTF. DNA for the CDR3: TGTGCCAGCAGCGTAGGGGGACAGTACTACACCTTC.

V and J are TRBV6-5 and TRBJ2-3; D unclear. The length of the CDR3 is 12 residues. With 8 bases removed from V and 4 bases from J, the gap between germline ends came to 10 bases. Germline V CDR1 and CDR2: MNHEY, SVGAGI. CDR3 DNA: TGTGCCAGCCGAGCGACGGCAGATACGCAGTATTTT. The encoded protein is CASRATADTQYF.

The chain employs TRBV6-5 and TRBJ1-5; D is unclear. The V gene lost 7 bases and the J gene lost 6 bases, with 10 bases spanning the gap. The CDR3 has 12 amino acids. Germline V gene lookup returns CDR1 MNHEY and CDR2 SVGAGI. The CDR3 nucleotides read TGTGCCAGCATGGGGAGGGTTCAGCCCCAGCATTTT. Its translation: CASMGRVQPQHF.